One sample yielded the 24 T cell receptor beta chains listed below, sequenced in a study of blood T cell repertoires in COVID-19. Clones were read by immunoSEQ multiplex PCR, and TCRdb kept only the in-frame ones, dropping some. This sample has hundreds of thousands of clones, with approximately 86% found just once. Input material: PBMCs or T cells enriched from blood (not recorded which). The receptors were sampled from a woman aged 50 to 60 who had recovered from COVID-19.

The chain joins TRBV6-5 to TRBJ2-1; TRBD2 matches 13 bases. After removal of 7 bases from V and 10 bases from J, the junction contained 10 bases not matched to a gene. This CDR3 region has 15 residues. Per germline, CDR1 MNHEY and CDR2 SVGAGI. CDR3 bases: TGTGCCAGCACGCCCGGACTAGCGGGAGCGGGGGAGCAGTTCTTC. This gives the protein CASTPGLAGAGEQFF.

The chain employs TRBV11-2 and TRBJ2-7, with D tentatively TRBD2 (6 bases). Looked up from germline, CDR1 is SGHAT and CDR2 is FQNNGV. This CDR3 has 15 amino acids. V lost 5 bases and J 9 bases, leaving 23 bases between the germline ends. The CDR3 nucleotides are TGTGCCAGCAGCCCATTCGGGGGTACCTCTTCGGGGCAGTACTTC. Amino acids: CASSPFGGTSSGQYF.

The chain links TRBV6-5 to TRBJ2-5, with D unresolved. The CDR3 is 11 amino acids. Trimming pared 7 bases from V and 5 bases from J, leaving 8 bases between. Germline-derived CDR1 and CDR2 are MNHEY and SVGAGI. The CDR3 region has the DNA TGTGCCAGCACCCACGCGGAGACCCAGTACTTC. This encodes CASTHAETQYF.

V gene TRBV10-1 combines with J gene TRBJ1-6, with 8 nucleotides matching TRBD1. The CDR3 has 19 amino acids. From germline, CDR1 is WNHNN and CDR2 SYGVQD (reference sequence). Trimming at V came to 2 bases and at J to 5 bases, leaving 14 bases not matched to a gene. This chain's CDR3 is CASSEPPWAGGADNSPLHF. In nucleotides, the CDR3 is TGCGCCAGCAGTGAGCCACCTTGGGCAGGGGGCGCGGATAATTCACCCCTCCACTTT.

This chain links TRBV5-6 with TRBJ2-3; 9 positions match TRBD2. Germline CDR1 is SGHDT and CDR2 is YYEEEE. The CDR3 consists of 15 residues. Trimming took 4 bases from V and 0 from J; bases not matched to a gene: 3. In nucleotides, the CDR3 is TGTGCCAGCAGCGCAGCGGGAGGAAGCACAGATACGCAGTATTTT. Translation gives CASSAAGGSTDTQYF.

V and J are TRBV28 and TRBJ2-3, with D possibly being TRBD1 (5 bases). With 5 bases removed from V and 5 bases from J, the gap between germline ends came to 11 bases. Germline-derived CDR1 and CDR2 are MDHEN and SYDVKM. This CDR3 comprises 13 residues. The CDR3 bases are TGTGCCAGCAGTATATCAGGGCGAGATACGCAGTATTTT. This gives the protein CASSISGRDTQYF.

CDR3: CAWSPGQDNQPQHF. Written as DNA, the CDR3 is TGTGCCTGGAGTCCCGGACAGGACAATCAGCCCCAGCATTTT. The chain is built from TRBV30 and TRBJ1-5; 7 bases are shared with TRBD1. Looked up from germline, CDR1 is GTSNPN and CDR2 is SVGIG (reference sequence). CDR3 size: 14 residues. V trimming: 2 bases; J trimming: 3 bases; junction bases outside the gene matches: 4.

The J gene is TRBJ2-1, the V gene TRBV2; TRBD2 matches 8 bases. With V trimmed by 7 bases and J by 6 bases, 14 bases remained unmatched. The CDR3 consists of 16 residues. Looked up from germline, CDR1 is SNHLY and CDR2 is FYNNEI. This CDR3 is CASNDLAGESSNEQFF. Here the CDR3 DNA reads TGTGCCAGCAATGACCTAGCGGGTGAGTCATCCAATGAGCAGTTCTTC.

The V gene is TRBV20-1, the J gene TRBJ2-7; D ambiguous. The CDR3 runs 11 residues. The V end was cut by 2 bases, the J end by 6 bases, with 8 bases between. In germline, CDR1 is DFQATT, CDR2 SNEGSKA (reference sequence). CDR3 nucleotide sequence: TGCAGTGCTAGAACAGTTTTCGAGCAGTACTTC. It specifies CSARTVFEQYF.

The V call is TRBV7-3, the J call TRBJ1-2; D gene uncertain. This CDR3 comprises 15 residues. The germline gives CDR1 SGHTA, CDR2 FQGTGA. Trimming removed 0 bases at V and 6 bases at J, with 14 bases between. For the CDR3, the DNA is TGTGCCAGCAGCTTAACCCCAGGATCCTTGGATGGCTACACCTTC. Amino acids: CASSLTPGSLDGYTF.

The rearrangement joins TRBV19 to TRBJ2-7, with D maybe TRBD2 (5 bases). The germline V gene has CDR1 LNHDA and CDR2 SQIVND (reference sequence). The CDR3 has 13 amino acids. Trimming pared 5 bases from V and 1 base from J, leaving 9 bases between. The CDR3 spells CASSSSGSYEQYF. CDR3 DNA sequence: TGTGCCAGTAGTTCATCGGGGTCCTACGAGCAGTACTTC. The full variable domain, completed using reference TRBV19 and TRBJ2-7, is DGGITQSPKYLFRKEGQNVTLSCEQNLNHDAMYWYRQDPGQGLRLIYYSQIVNDFQKGDIAEGYSVSREKKESFPLTVTSAQKNPTAFYLCASSSSGSYEQYFGPGTRLTVT.

The CDR3 sequence: CASSQDRGEKLFF. Here the CDR3 DNA reads TGCGCCAGCAGCCAAGATAGGGGGGAAAAACTGTTTTTT. The chain combines TRBV4-3 with TRBJ1-4, with a weak D call TRBD1 (6 bases). The CDR3 loop spans 13 amino acids. Trimming shortened V by 0 bases and J by 8 bases, and 7 bases separated the two germline ends. Germline CDR1 is LGHNA and CDR2 is YSLEER.

The chain has TRBV5-1 and TRBJ2-7, with 8 nucleotides matching TRBD2. Looked up from germline, CDR1 is SGHRS and CDR2 is YFSETQ. Trimming removed 3 bases from V and 2 bases from J; junction bases left unmatched: 1. The CDR3 has 13 residues. CDR3 residues: CASSSTSAYEQYF. The CDR3 DNA is TGCGCCAGCAGCTCGACTAGCGCCTACGAGCAGTACTTC.

This clone was counted between two and nine times. This chain connects TRBV7-9 to TRBJ1-6, with TRBD1 matching 10 bases. Germline V lookup: CDR1 SEHNR, CDR2 FQNEAQ (reference sequence). The junction had 6 bases not matched to a gene; V was cut back by 3 bases and J by 10 bases. The CDR3 totals 15 residues. The DNA of the CDR3 is TGTGCCAGCAGCTTCGCCGGGACAGGGGTATCACCCCTCCACTTT. This codes for CASSFAGTGVSPLHF.

A remark on this clone: The junction departs from the called germline gene at one end, perhaps through a read error. The genes are TRBV5-8 and TRBJ1-4; D may be TRBD1 (6 bases). Germline V gene data show CDR1 as SGHTS and CDR2 as YDEGEE. This CDR3 region has 11 residues. The DNA of the CDR3 is TGTGCCAGCAGCTTGTGGGACAAGAGGATTTTT. This sequence encodes CASSLWDKRIF.

V is TRBV6-2 or TRBV6-3 and J is TRBJ1-3; D might be TRBD1 (5 bases). CDR3 length equals 19 residues. Per the germline V gene, CDR1 is MNHEY and CDR2 is SVGEGT. V shed 2 bases and J shed 3 bases, with 23 bases lying between them. CDR3 DNA sequence: TGTGCCAGCAGTTACCTCCCCCGGGACGCAGGGAGGATTGGAAACACCATATATTTT. As protein: CASSYLPRDAGRIGNTIYF.

The rearrangement uses TRBV28 and TRBJ2-7; TRBD1 aligns across 7 bases. Germline CDR1 is MDHEN and CDR2 is SYDVKM. CDR3 length: 12 amino acids. The CDR3 is CASRGQVFEQYF. CDR3 DNA sequence: TGTGCTAGTCGAGGACAGGTGTTTGAGCAGTACTTC.

The rearrangement links TRBV19 to TRBJ2-7, with 10 bases that match TRBD2. The CDR3 contains 14 residues. Germline V gene data show CDR1 as LNHDA and CDR2 as SQIVND (reference sequence). J lost 7 bases, V lost 7 bases, and 10 bases had no gene match. In nucleotides, the CDR3 is TGTGCCAGTACCCCCCTAGCGGGAGCGGGGGAGCAGTACTTC. It is translated as CASTPLAGAGEQYF. Based on the CDR3 plus reference TRBV19 and TRBJ2-7, the full variable domain is DGGITQSPKYLFRKEGQNVTLSCEQNLNHDAMYWYRQDPGQGLRLIYYSQIVNDFQKGDIAEGYSVSREKKESFPLTVTSAQKNPTAFYLCASTPLAGAGEQYFGPGTRLTVT.

J is TRBJ2-1 and V is TRBV27; D might be TRBD2 (5 bases). Germline V gene sequence: CDR1 MNHEY, CDR2 SMNVEV (reference sequence). V gave up 5 bases and J gave up 1 base, with 15 bases separating them. The CDR3 spans 16 residues. CDR3 residues: CASSLSADASYNEQFF. The CDR3 DNA reads TGTGCCAGCAGTCTCTCAGCGGACGCATCCTACAATGAGCAGTTCTTC.

The V and J genes are TRBV5-1 and TRBJ2-7; TRBD1 might be the D (5 bases). Germline assignment: CDR1 SGHRS and CDR2 YFSETQ. The CDR3 covers 14 residues. V shed 0 bases and J shed 5 bases, with 12 bases lying between them. CDR3 DNA sequence: TGCGCCAGCAGCTTGGGGACAAGTTCGGACGAGCAGTACTTC. This gives the protein CASSLGTSSDEQYF.

This sequence joins TRBV10-1 and TRBJ2-1, with a possible D match to TRBD2 (5 bases). Trimming left V 2 bases short and J 13 bases short, with 9 bases between. This CDR3 has 11 amino acids. Germline V gives CDR1 WNHNN, CDR2 SYGVQD (reference sequence). The CDR3 sequence is CASSEGELQFF. In DNA, the CDR3 is TGCGCCAGCAGTGAGGGGGAGCTTCAGTTCTTC.

The chain recombines TRBV7-9 with TRBJ2-3; D might be TRBD2 (6 bases). CDR3 length: 15 amino acids. The V end lost 5 bases, the J end lost 2 bases, and 14 bases lay between the germline ends. Germline values: CDR1 SEHNR, CDR2 FQNEAQ (reference sequence). CDR3: CASSPPGGITDTQYF. As DNA, the CDR3 is TGTGCCAGCAGCCCCCCCGGAGGGATCACAGATACGCAGTATTTT.

This clone was picked up one time. This chain joins TRBV2 and TRBJ1-1, with 10 bases fitting TRBD1. The CDR3 consists of 14 residues. V was clipped by 7 bases and J by 4 bases; unmatched bases: 6. The germline CDR1 and CDR2 sequences are SNHLY and FYNNEI. The CDR3 is CASNSRQGATEAFF. In DNA form, the CDR3 reads TGTGCCAGCAACTCAAGACAGGGGGCCACTGAAGCTTTCTTT.

The chain is built from TRBV28 and TRBJ1-5; D is unclear. Trimming took off 5 bases at V and 4 bases at J, with 9 bases between the two ends. This CDR3 is 13 amino acids long. The germline V gene encodes CDR1 MDHEN and CDR2 SYDVKM. The CDR3 protein is CASSPSLNQPQHF. The CDR3 DNA reads as TGTGCCAGCAGTCCCTCCCTGAATCAGCCCCAGCATTTT.